This T cell receptor (beta chain) appears in the sequencing data of a study of blood T cell repertoires in COVID-19. Study-wide context: The origin of the acute and convalescent COVID-19 samples was the United States, Italy and Spain.

Individuals drawn from around 25 US areas were about 18 to 95 years old. Assignment of participants to cohorts was predicated upon participant-reported clinical history. Germline V CDR1 and CDR2: MDHEN, SYDVKM. The CDR3 has 12 amino acids. The trim removed 3 bases at V and 13 bases at J, leaving 5 bases unmatched. Study processing details: Using reference gene primer amplification, nucleated cell counts were estimated. Only in-frame clones appear in the TCRdb table, and some are missing; sequencing was by immunoSEQ multiplex PCR. Clone size and the V and J calls come from that table; the DNA yielded D and trimming. This table has around 160,000 clones, roughly 88% appearing once.

The chain is built from TRBV28 and TRBJ1-1; 10 bases map to TRBD1. The source is a woman in her sixties or seventies who had recovered from COVID-19. The sequenced sample was PBMCs or T cells enriched from blood (not recorded which). For the CDR3, the DNA is TGTGCCAGCAGTTTCGGCGGGACAGGGGATTTCTTT. Translating it yields CASSFGGTGDFF.